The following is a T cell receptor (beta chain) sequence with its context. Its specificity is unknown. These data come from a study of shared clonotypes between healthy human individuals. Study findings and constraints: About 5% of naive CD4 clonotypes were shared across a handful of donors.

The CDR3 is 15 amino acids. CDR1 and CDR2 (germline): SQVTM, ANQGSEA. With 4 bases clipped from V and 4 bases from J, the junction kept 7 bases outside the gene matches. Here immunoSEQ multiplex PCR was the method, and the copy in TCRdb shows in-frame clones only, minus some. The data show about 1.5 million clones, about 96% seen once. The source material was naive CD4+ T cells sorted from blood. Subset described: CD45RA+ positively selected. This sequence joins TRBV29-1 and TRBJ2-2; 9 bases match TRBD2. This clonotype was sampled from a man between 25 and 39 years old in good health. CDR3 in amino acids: CSVGFAGGLTGELFF. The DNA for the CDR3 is TGCAGCGTTGGGTTCGCGGGAGGGCTCACCGGGGAGCTGTTTTTT.